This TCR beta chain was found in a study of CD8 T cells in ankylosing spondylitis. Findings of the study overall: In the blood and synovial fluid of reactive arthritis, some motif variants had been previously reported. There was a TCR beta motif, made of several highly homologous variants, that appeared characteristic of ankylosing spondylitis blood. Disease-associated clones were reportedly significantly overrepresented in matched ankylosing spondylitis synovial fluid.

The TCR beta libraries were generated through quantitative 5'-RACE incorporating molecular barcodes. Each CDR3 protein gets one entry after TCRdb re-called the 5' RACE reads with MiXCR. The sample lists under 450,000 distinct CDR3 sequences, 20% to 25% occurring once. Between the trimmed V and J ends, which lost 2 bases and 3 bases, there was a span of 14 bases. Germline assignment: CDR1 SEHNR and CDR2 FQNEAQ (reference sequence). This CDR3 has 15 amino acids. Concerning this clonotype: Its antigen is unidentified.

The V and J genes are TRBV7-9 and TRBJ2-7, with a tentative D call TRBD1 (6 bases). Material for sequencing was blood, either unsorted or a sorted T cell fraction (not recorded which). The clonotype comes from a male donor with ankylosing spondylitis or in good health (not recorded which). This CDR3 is CASSLNRENFYEQYF. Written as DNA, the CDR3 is TGTGCCAGCAGCTTAAACAGGGAGAATTTCTACGAGCAGTACTTC.